The present T cell receptor (beta chain) was sequenced within a study of OX40 agonist ivuxolimab in advanced cancers. Study as a whole: Enrollees could have had prior anti-PD-1, anti-PD-L1 or anti-CTLA-4 therapy, which more than 30% had received. General study points: Antigen specificity was not determined for the expanded peripheral T cells.

As for this clone: Antigen unknown.

In germline, CDR1 is SEHNR, CDR2 FQNEAQ (reference sequence). The V gene end was trimmed by 5 bases and the J gene end by 0 bases; junction bases not matched to a gene: 4. The CDR3 loop spans 15 amino acids. TCRdb's table, derived via immunoSEQ multiplex PCR, lists solely in-frame clones and lacks some. The sample lists over 100,000 clones; around 91% were seen once. The sequences come from CD4+ or CD8+ T cells sorted from blood, collected in a trial of the OX40 agonist ivuxolimab. This chain uses TRBV7-9 with TRBJ2-7; 10 bases align to TRBD1. This TCR was recovered from an adult with an advanced solid tumor such as melanoma, head and neck, liver or kidney cancer. In DNA, the CDR3 is TGTGCCAGCAGCCTGGGACAGGGGTACTCCTACGAGCAGTACTTC. Encoded protein: CASSLGQGYSYEQYF.